This T cell receptor beta chain was captured by sequencing in a study of radiation and T cells in renal cell carcinoma (dated by TCRdb to the early 2020s). Some background on the complete study: In total, 53 samples, comprising roughly 25 tumors and some 27 peripheral blood samples, were subjected to TCR beta sequencing. A total of 3.5 million to 4.5 million unique CDR3 nucleotide sequences, encoding 2.5 million to 3 million unique CDR3 amino acid sequences, were found across all 50 or so samples.

The sample's time point label, in plain terms: tumor resected at nephrectomy. This specimen's treatment or condition label, interpreted: 15 Gy SBRT to primary tumor, nephrectomy 4 weeks later. The samples were drawn from a clinical trial, where primary renal cell carcinomas were treated with 15 Gy of stereotactic body radiation therapy and then removed by nephrectomy 4 weeks afterward. Every patient's renal cell carcinoma showed clear cell pathology. Tumors were dissociated mechanically, digested with collagenase/hyaluronidase at 37 degrees C, processed in gentleMACS C tubes, and stored in liquid nitrogen. The QIAamp DNA Blood Mini Kit (Qiagen) was used to prepare genomic DNA for TCR sequencing. Samples were included in the analyses only if all quality control checks were passed. Overall study outcomes, separate from this receptor: Because only small tumor regions of approximately 1 g were available, intratumoral heterogeneity was not captured. Because pretreatment tumor biopsies were not available, the study could not determine whether clonotypes were already present within the tumor at baseline. Compared with control tumors, irradiated tumors had a greater number of dominant CDR3 motifs, and these motifs made up a bigger portion of the repertoire. In blood, the top tumor clonotypes increased from baseline to 2 weeks after radiation and then shrank by 4 weeks, which suggests a temporary expansion of tumor-resident clones. Effects of radiation dose or scheduling on the TCR repertoire could not be addressed with the single-armed trial design. TCR clonality was higher in irradiated tumors than in controls, as the top 100 clonotypes made up an average of approximately 50% of the repertoire in irradiated tumors compared with 43% in nephrectomy-only tumors.

Concerning this clone: Its antigen is unknown. Nothing much larger sits one base from this clone, and base qualities are not available.

The immunoSEQ kit was used, according to the manufacturer's recommendations, to generate TCR beta libraries from genomic DNA. For library preparation, a first multiplex PCR was performed with proprietary primers, followed by a second PCR in which unique barcodes were added, and bead cleanups were performed after each round. Each sample batch included a kit-provided positive control reaction and a negative control reaction. The final libraries were assessed on an Agilent 4200 TapeStation D1000 ScreenTape, pooled by volume, and quantified by qPCR. Sequencing ran on an Illumina NextSeq500 with a MidOutput 150-cycle cartridge, using 156 Read1 and 15 Index1 cycles with kit custom primers. The pooled library was loaded at approximately 1.1 pM with a roughly 22% PhiX control spike-in. As for the original processing: Vendor-processed data were analyzed in R, with a clonotype defined as all T cells sharing the same CDR3 nucleotide sequence. In the clone abundance analyses, frequencies in each sample were normalized to that sample's 10,000 most abundant clones. Public T cell clones, which averaged fewer than five per sample, were excluded before analysis. ImmunoMap was used for dominant motif analysis with the PAM10 matrix, a gap penalty of 30, and a homology threshold of 0.3, and any motif reaching a cumulative frequency of at least 0.01 was considered dominant. Tumor-enriched and baseline blood-enriched clonotypes were defined by at least a 32-fold difference in abundance between compartments. Tumor-blood repertoire similarity was measured with the Baroni-Urbani and Buser coefficient, and group comparisons used two-tailed Wilcoxon tests in R. The source is immuneACCESS, and TCRdb retained only in-frame sequences with V and J called. Part of the clones is not carried over; for the studies checked, unresolved V genes explain less than half of this, and the remainder is unexplained. V and J calls and clone size are copied from that table; D and trimming were computed from the DNA. The table for this sample lists several thousand clones; roughly three fifths of them were counted only once. Of the sample, about 19% is held by the ten largest clones.

The sequence was obtained from a man aged 55 to 70 with renal cell carcinoma. Sequenced material: tumor tissue, taken from a patient whose treatment included radiotherapy and nephrectomy.

The CDR3 is CASTQLGGQGGRGYTF. The DNA reads TGTGCCAGCACCCAATTGGGGGGACAGGGAGGTCGTGGCTACACCTTC. The chain joins TRBV5-6 to TRBJ1-2; 9 bases in the junction line up with TRBD1. From cysteine to phenylalanine, the CDR3 is 16 amino acids long. Just CDR3 DNA is preserved here, 48 bases in frame from base 1. CDR1 is given as SGHDT and CDR2 as YYEEEE, both from the germline V gene. Trimming removed 6 bases from V and 7 bases from J; the gene matches leave 16 bases unexplained.